This T cell receptor beta chain comes out of a study of human T cells and chemical hapten exposure (dated by TCRdb to the early 2020s). The study in broad terms: For sensitization, 2% DPC in acetone was applied to a roughly 2 cm by roughly 2 cm area of upper inner arm skin. The study tracked peripheral blood TCR repertoire changes in vivo during primary and secondary sensitization to the hapten diphenylcyclopropenone (DPC) in alopecia patients. Blood was sampled from patients pre-sensitization (week 0) and at 2, 6 and about 24 weeks after DPC sensitization. Patch testing was performed on the upper back with Finn chambers containing 0.01% DPC, and the patch tests were scored after 6 days according to International Contact Dermatitis Research Group standards. Throughout the study period of about 25 weeks, patients also received therapeutic DPC doses to the scalp every week. For TCR sequencing, blood came from over 25 alopecia patients at anywhere from one to four time points (pre-sensitization, 2, 6 and 24 weeks). Libraries were combined into a pool for sequencing, and differences in TCR yield between samples came mainly from small differences in library volumes within the pool. Alopecia areata with under or over 50% scalp involvement, alopecia totalis and alopecia universalis were represented in the patient cohort, which was mostly female. General conclusions and limits of the study: All patients had alopecia, a presumed autoimmune disease, so their immune response might differ from that of healthy individuals. No change with DPC sensitization was found in the number of TCRs above 1 in 1000 frequency, and no evidence of global repertoire structure alterations was found. Repeated subsampling changed both the strength of the expansion versus patch-test correlation and the threshold at which the correlation became significant. Patch test score was positively correlated with the number of PT1 expanded TCRs, with significance at thresholds 8, 16 and 32 but not at 4. Compared with pre-sensitization or healthy control sets, expanded TCRs formed significantly more large CDR3 similarity clusters, which is consistent with antigen-driven responses.

CDR1 and CDR2, per the germline V gene (reference sequence), are LNHDA and SQIVND. V is reduced by 6 bases and J by 1 base, leaving a spacing of 16 bases between them. CDR3 length: 16 amino acids, cysteine to phenylalanine. Only the CDR3 portion is preserved as DNA: 48 bases, with reading frame beginning at the first base. Libraries were built with RACE. The data were produced on a NextSeq 500. Library preparation attached unique molecular identifiers to individual cDNA molecules for quantitative, reproducible TCR counting. Both TCR alpha and TCR beta chains were sequenced from each blood RNA sample. Per the original workflow: The median number of TCRs per sample was around 100,000, ranging from roughly 23,224 to 690,600. V, J and CDR3 annotation of the TCR reads was carried out using the Decombinator software suite. For the PS versus PT1 abundance plots, all samples were subsampled to the same number of TCRs (28,000). Expanded TCRs were defined as absent before sensitization and observed at least eight times at the 2-week time point. TCRdb redid the processing of the public reads, applying fastp at Q25 and MiXCR, and retained in-frame beta chains. CDR3 protein duplicates are merged, each entry listing the most common genes and DNA. The V and J calls were determined by TCRdb, not by the authors. In all, the sample holds tens of thousands of distinct CDR3 sequences, and roughly 9.8% of those were seen once. In total, the top ten clones hold 3% to 4% of the sample.

The time point label on this specimen signifies: patch test 1, 2 weeks after DPC sensitization. What the treatment or condition label conveys for this sample: therapeutic diphenylcyclopropenone sensitization with weekly scalp DPC. At each patch-test visit, blood was drawn before the patch test was applied. To be eligible, patients had to be aged 18 to 70, diagnosed with alopecia and judged suitable for DPC therapy, while pregnant patients were excluded. Total RNA was extracted from unfractionated whole blood that had been collected in Tempus Blood RNA tubes. This clonotype has at least ten counts. There is no known antigen for this receptor. Nothing much larger sits one base from this clone, and base qualities are not available.

The starting material was whole blood, obtained in connection with sensitization to the hapten diphenylcyclopropenone (DPC). This sequence was found in a middle-aged woman with alopecia areata. Some clones in this sample may be carry-over from other donors' samples. In this chain, TRBV19 is recombined with TRBJ1-5; no D gene is confidently identified. In nucleotide form, the sequence is TGTGCCAGTAGATGGGTAGGTGTGAGGAGCAATCAGCCCCAGCATTTT. Its amino acids are CASRWVGVRSNQPQHF.